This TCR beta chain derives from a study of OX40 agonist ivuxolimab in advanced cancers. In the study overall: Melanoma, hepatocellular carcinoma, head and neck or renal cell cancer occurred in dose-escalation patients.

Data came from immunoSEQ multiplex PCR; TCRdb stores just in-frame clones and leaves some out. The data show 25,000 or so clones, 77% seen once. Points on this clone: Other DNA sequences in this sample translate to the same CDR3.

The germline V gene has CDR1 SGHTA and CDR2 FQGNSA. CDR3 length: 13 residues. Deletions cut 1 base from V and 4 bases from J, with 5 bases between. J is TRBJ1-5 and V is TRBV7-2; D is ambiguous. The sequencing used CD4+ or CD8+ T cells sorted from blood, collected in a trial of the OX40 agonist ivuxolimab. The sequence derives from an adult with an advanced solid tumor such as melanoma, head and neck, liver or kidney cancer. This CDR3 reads CASSLDRNQPQHF. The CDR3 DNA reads TGTGCCAGCAGCTTAGACAGAAATCAGCCCCAGCATTTT.